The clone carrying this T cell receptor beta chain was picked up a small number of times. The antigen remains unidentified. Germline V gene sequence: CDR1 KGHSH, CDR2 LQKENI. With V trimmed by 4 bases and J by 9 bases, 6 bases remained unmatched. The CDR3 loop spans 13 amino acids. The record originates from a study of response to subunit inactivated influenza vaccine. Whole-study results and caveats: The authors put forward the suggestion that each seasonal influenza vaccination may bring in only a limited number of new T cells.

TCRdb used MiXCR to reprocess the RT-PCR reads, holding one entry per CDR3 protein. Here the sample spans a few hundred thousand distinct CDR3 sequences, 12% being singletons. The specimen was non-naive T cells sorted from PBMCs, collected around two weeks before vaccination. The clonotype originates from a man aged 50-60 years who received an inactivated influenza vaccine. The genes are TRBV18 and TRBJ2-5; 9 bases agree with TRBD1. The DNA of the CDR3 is TGTGCCAGCTCACGACAGGGGGTTTCTGCCCAGTACTTC. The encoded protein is CASSRQGVSAQYF.